Shown below are 30 T cell receptor beta chains from a single sample sequenced in a study of OX40 agonist ivuxolimab in advanced cancers. Libraries were prepared through the immunoSEQ multiplex PCR assay. TCRdb took over this immuneACCESS table, retaining in-frame rearrangements with V and J assigned. Such tables are incomplete; in checked studies, under half of the missing clones stem from an unresolved V gene, and the remainder is unexplained. This sample comprises approximately 77,000 clones, less than 85% of them detected only once. 0.51% of the sample lies in the top ten. The sequencing used CD4+ or CD8+ T cells sorted from blood, collected in a trial of the OX40 agonist ivuxolimab. The receptors originated from an adult with an advanced solid tumor such as melanoma, head and neck, liver or kidney cancer.

The V gene is TRBV4-3, the J gene TRBJ1-4, with a tentative D call TRBD1 (5 bases). Per germline, CDR1 LGHNA and CDR2 YSLEER. This CDR3 has 18 amino acids. The V and J ends lost 0 bases and 0 bases respectively, with 14 bases between them. The CDR3 reads CASSQDLQWGATNEKLFF. Written as DNA, the CDR3 is TGCGCCAGCAGCCAAGACCTTCAATGGGGGGCAACTAATGAAAAACTGTTTTTT.

The chain is built from TRBV19 and TRBJ2-5; TRBD1 agrees at 12 bases. This CDR3 comprises 14 residues. V lost 5 bases and J lost 7; bases outside the gene matches: 5. Looked up from germline, CDR1 is LNHDA and CDR2 is SQIVND (reference sequence). CDR3 region: CASSAGTGGRTQYF. CDR3 coding DNA: TGTGCCAGTAGTGCCGGGACAGGGGGCCGGACCCAGTACTTC. Full variable domain (remainder filled in from reference TRBV19 and TRBJ2-5): DGGITQSPKYLFRKEGQNVTLSCEQNLNHDAMYWYRQDPGQGLRLIYYSQIVNDFQKGDIAEGYSVSREKKESFPLTVTSAQKNPTAFYLCASSAGTGGRTQYFGPGTRLLVL.

The chain employs TRBV28 and TRBJ1-2, with 8 bases identical to TRBD1. There are 14 residues in the CDR3. The ends lost 5 bases at V and 2 bases at J; junction bases unmatched: 4. Germline V gene lookup returns CDR1 MDHEN and CDR2 SYDVKM. CDR3 nucleotide sequence: TGTGCCAGCAGTCGCAGGGGGCGGAACTATGGCTACACCTTC. As protein: CASSRRGRNYGYTF.

This chain connects TRBV28 to TRBJ2-7; no clear D gene. The CDR3 spans 14 residues. The V end was cut by 4 bases, the J end by 4 bases, with 14 bases between. Per the germline V gene, CDR1 is MDHEN and CDR2 is SYDVKM. The CDR3 region is CASSSPQPPYEQYF. CDR3 DNA sequence: TGTGCCAGCAGTTCCCCCCAACCCCCTTACGAGCAGTACTTC.

This chain links TRBV5-1 with TRBJ2-6; D not resolved. Germline CDR1 SGHRS, CDR2 YFSETQ. V was trimmed by 1 base and J by 0 bases, leaving 5 bases between them. The CDR3 runs to 15 residues. The CDR3 region is CASSLSVSGANVLTF. The CDR3 nucleotides read TGCGCCAGCAGCTTGTCAGTCTCTGGGGCCAACGTCCTGACTTTC.

This clone was counted a single time. V gene TRBV5-1 combines with J gene TRBJ2-7; 8 positions agree with TRBD1. In germline, CDR1 is SGHRS, CDR2 YFSETQ. There are 16 residues in the CDR3. The V segment lost 0 bases and the J segment 5 bases; nucleotides outside the gene matches: 10. As DNA, the CDR3 is TGCGCCAGCAGCTTGGATGGACGACAGGGGATCGACGAGCAGTACTTC. Protein product: CASSLDGRQGIDEQYF.

The chain has TRBV6-6 and TRBJ2-7, with 7 bases that match TRBD1. The germline CDR1 and CDR2 sequences are MNHNY and SVGAGI (reference sequence). J gave up 3 bases and V 8 bases, and 7 bases lay outside the gene matches. This CDR3 region has 13 residues. DNA of the CDR3: TGTGCCAGCGGTATCCGACAGGGCTACGAGCAGTACTTC. This sequence encodes CASGIRQGYEQYF.

V and J are TRBV4-3 and TRBJ1-6; D not certain. CDR3 length equals 16 residues. V shed 0 bases and J shed 9 bases, with 15 bases lying between them. CDR1 LGHNA and CDR2 YSLEER come from the germline V gene. CDR3 in amino acids: CASSQDRGLVGSPLHF. For the CDR3, the DNA is TGCGCCAGCAGCCAAGATAGAGGACTAGTAGGTTCACCCCTCCACTTT.

CDR3 DNA sequence: TGTGCCAGCAGTCGGGACAGGGCTTTTCCCGAGCAGTACTTC. Translation gives CASSRDRAFPEQYF. V usage is TRBV6-1 and J usage is TRBJ2-7, with 9 bases identical to TRBD1. The CDR3 totals 14 residues. With V trimmed by 5 bases and J by 6 bases, 8 bases remained unmatched. The germline CDR1 and CDR2 sequences are MNHNS and SASEGT.

V gene TRBV5-5 combines with J gene TRBJ1-6, with D perhaps TRBD1 (5 bases). Trimming took 0 bases from V and 7 from J, leaving 11 bases between them. This CDR3 is 15 amino acids long. Germline V gene data show CDR1 as SGHKS and CDR2 as YYEKEE (reference sequence). CDR3 sequence (DNA): TGTGCCAGCAGCTTGGCCTGGACATTAAATTCACCCCTCCACTTT. As protein: CASSLAWTLNSPLHF. The complete variable domain, with remaining parts taken from reference TRBV5-5 and TRBJ1-6, reads DAGVTQSPTHLIKTRGQQVTLRCSPISGHKSVSWYQQVLGQGPQFIFQYYEKEERGRGNFPDRFSARQFPNYSSELNVNALLLGDSALYLCASSLAWTLNSPLHFGNGTRLTVT.

The chain combines TRBV9 with TRBJ2-5; no firm D call. Germline CDR1 and CDR2: SGDLS and YYNGEE. Trimming pared 0 bases from V and 2 bases from J, leaving 8 bases between. The CDR3 is 14 amino acids. This CDR3 reads CASSVGPFQETQYF. In DNA form, the CDR3 reads TGTGCCAGCAGCGTAGGACCTTTTCAAGAGACCCAGTACTTC.

The CDR3 sequence: CASSAGQVYGYTF. DNA of the CDR3: TGTGCCAGCAGTGCTGGACAGGTTTATGGCTACACCTTC. The chain couples TRBV28 to TRBJ1-2; 7 bases are shared with TRBD1. Trimming at V came to 5 bases and at J to 5 bases, leaving 5 bases not matched to a gene. Germline CDR1 and CDR2: MDHEN and SYDVKM. This CDR3 contains 13 residues.

Written as DNA, the CDR3 is TGCGCCAGCAGCTTGGGAGGCTCCAGGCTCGACTATGGCTACACCTTC. Its protein is CASSLGGSRLDYGYTF. The chain links TRBV5-1 to TRBJ1-2; D uncertain. The ends were cut back, 0 bases at V and 3 bases at J, with 15 bases in the middle. Germline V gene lookup returns CDR1 SGHRS and CDR2 YFSETQ. The CDR3 is 16 amino acids.

This chain joins TRBV9 and TRBJ2-7, with D possibly being TRBD1 (6 bases). CDR3 length: 13 amino acids. V lost 9 bases, J lost 0 bases, and 13 bases lay in between. Germline V gene lookup returns CDR1 SGDLS and CDR2 YYNGEE. The chain's CDR3 is CAKTGRSSYEQYF. For the CDR3, the DNA is TGTGCCAAGACAGGCCGGAGCTCCTACGAGCAGTACTTC.

The chain combines TRBV30 with TRBJ2-1; D is ambiguous. The CDR3 covers 12 residues. Germline V lookup: CDR1 GTSNPN, CDR2 SVGIG (reference sequence). Trimming removed 5 bases at V and 3 bases at J, with 8 bases between. The CDR3 nucleotides read TGTGCCTGGGGTAGGGTCTACAATGAGCAGTTCTTC. Its protein product is CAWGRVYNEQFF.

The chain joins TRBV28 to TRBJ1-1; tentatively, D is TRBD1 (5 bases). The V and J ends lost 2 bases and 0 bases respectively, with 16 bases between them. CDR1 is MDHEN and CDR2 is SYDVKM in the germline V gene. The CDR3 sequence is 17 residues long. The CDR3 DNA is TGTGCCAGCAGTTTACCCGGGGGGGGTAGGATGAACACTGAAGCTTTCTTT. Amino acid sequence: CASSLPGGGRMNTEAFF.

The gene calls are TRBV28 and TRBJ1-1; D not resolved. Trimming removed 7 bases from V and 1 base from J, with 4 bases in between. The CDR3 runs to 11 residues. Looked up from germline, CDR1 is MDHEN and CDR2 is SYDVKM. The DNA for the CDR3 is TGTGCCAGCACAGGGAACACTGAAGCTTTCTTT. This gives the protein CASTGNTEAFF.

The chain carries TRBV27 and TRBJ1-1, with TRBD1 as a possible D gene (5 bases). Germline V gene lookup returns CDR1 MNHEY and CDR2 SMNVEV (reference sequence). The CDR3 extends over 15 amino acids. Trimming removed 4 bases at V and 2 bases at J, with 14 bases between. CDR3 sequence: CASSYQAGTNTEAFF. In nucleotides, the CDR3 is TGTGCCAGCAGTTATCAGGCAGGGACCAACACTGAAGCTTTCTTT.

V gene TRBV5-4 combines with J gene TRBJ2-1; D tentatively fits TRBD1 or TRBD2 (6 bases each). Germline CDR1 reads SGHNT; CDR2 reads YYREEE (reference sequence). V dropped 5 bases and J dropped 6 bases, with 18 bases sitting between them. CDR3 size: 15 residues. The DNA of the CDR3 is TGTGCCAGCAGGTCCGGAGGGGGTAATCCCAATGAGCAGTTCTTC. Residues: CASRSGGGNPNEQFF. The variable domain in full, with the rest retrieved from reference TRBV5-4 and TRBJ2-1, is ETGVTQSPTHLIKTRGQQVTLRCSSQSGHNTVSWYQQALGQGPQFIFQYYREEENGRGNFPPRFSGLQFPNYSSELNVNALELDDSALYLCASRSGGGNPNEQFFGPGTRLTVL.

The chain has TRBV25-1 and TRBJ1-5; TRBD1 might be the D (5 bases). From germline, CDR1 is MGHDK and CDR2 SYGVNS. The CDR3 has 13 amino acids. The ends were cut back, 3 bases at V and 7 bases at J, with 10 bases in the middle. CDR3 sequence: CASSDRWGQPQHF. The CDR3 DNA sequence: TGTGCCAGCAGTGACAGATGGGGGCAGCCCCAGCATTTT.

The chain has TRBV7-2 and TRBJ2-1, with 12 positions matching TRBD2. The CDR3 sequence is 17 residues long. Losses at the gene ends were 5 bases for V and 1 base for J; bases not matched to a gene: 6. Germline V gene sequence: CDR1 SGHTA, CDR2 FQGNSA. CDR3 region: CASSETSGGQSYNEQFF. CDR3 coding DNA: TGTGCCAGCAGCGAGACTAGCGGGGGCCAGTCCTACAATGAGCAGTTCTTC.

The chain uses TRBV28 and TRBJ1-4, with D possibly matching TRBD1 (5 bases). V was cut by 3 bases and J by 5 bases, with 13 bases left in between. The CDR3 extends over 15 amino acids. CDR1 is MDHEN and CDR2 is SYDVKM in the germline V gene. The CDR3 DNA reads TGTGCCAGCAGTTTTTCGGCTTCAGGGAATGAAAAACTGTTTTTT. Translating gives CASSFSASGNEKLFF.

The CDR3 DNA reads as TGTGCCTCCAGCCCCGCGCGGTTTGGGTTCAATGAGCAGTTCTTC. This encodes CASSPARFGFNEQFF. V is TRBV7-9 and J is TRBJ2-1; unclear D gene. Germline V gives CDR1 SEHNR, CDR2 FQNEAQ (reference sequence). This CDR3 is built from 15 residues. The V end was cut by 11 bases, the J end by 6 bases, with 23 bases between.

The chain carries TRBV13 and TRBJ2-7, with D possibly called TRBD1 or TRBD2 (5 bases each). CDR1 and CDR2 (germline): PRHDT, FYEKMQ (reference sequence). The V end was cut by 1 base, the J end by 12 bases, with 13 bases between. This CDR3 spans 12 amino acids. The CDR3, as DNA: TGTGCCAGCAGCTTAGATCCAGGGAGACTGTACTTC. It yields the protein CASSLDPGRLYF.

The V gene is TRBV11-1, the J gene TRBJ1-2; 10 nucleotides align to TRBD1. The V gene end was trimmed by 5 bases and the J gene end by 7 bases; junction bases not matched to a gene: 10. This CDR3 has 15 amino acids. Germline CDR1 is SGHAT and CDR2 is FQDESV (reference sequence). The CDR3 here is CASSIPDRGRGGYTF. The CDR3, as DNA: TGTGCCAGCAGCATTCCTGACAGGGGGCGCGGTGGCTACACCTTC.

The V and J genes are TRBV28 and TRBJ2-7; the D call may be TRBD1 or TRBD2 (6 bases each). The CDR3 consists of 16 residues. The germline V gene has CDR1 MDHEN and CDR2 SYDVKM. Trimming shortened V by 1 base and J by 2 bases, and 15 bases separated the two germline ends. This CDR3 is CASSLSEGVGPYEQYF. In DNA, the CDR3 is TGTGCCAGCAGTTTATCGGAGGGGGTAGGGCCCTACGAGCAGTACTTC.

The CDR3 here is CATSRDRVAGANEQFF. DNA for the CDR3: TGTGCCACCAGCAGAGATCGAGTAGCGGGGGCCAATGAGCAGTTCTTC. The chain couples TRBV15 to TRBJ2-1, with 9 bases that match TRBD2. The CDR3 length is 16 residues. Germline-derived CDR1 and CDR2 are LNHNV and YYDKDF (reference sequence). V lost 0 bases, J lost 6 bases, and 6 bases stayed unmatched.

The gene calls are TRBV4-3 and TRBJ2-7; weak D call: TRBD1 (5 bases). V gave up 1 base and J gave up 1 base, with 8 bases separating them. The length of the CDR3 is 14 residues. Looked up from germline, CDR1 is LGHNA and CDR2 is YSLEER. This CDR3 reads CASSQVRGSYEQYF. In DNA, the CDR3 is TGCGCCAGCAGCCAAGTAAGGGGTTCCTACGAGCAGTACTTC.

The chain recombines TRBV5-4 with TRBJ2-5; 7 positions agree with TRBD1. The J call could be wrong; TRBJ2-7 is a better fit for the DNA end. The CDR3 spans 16 residues. Germline V gene sequence: CDR1 SGHNT, CDR2 YYREEE (reference sequence). This chain's CDR3 is CASSSSGTASSYEQYF. CDR3 DNA sequence: TGTGCCAGCAGCTCCTCCGGGACAGCGAGCTCCTACGAGCAGTACTTC.

The V call is TRBV11-2, the J call TRBJ2-5; no firm D call. V was pared by 5 bases and J by 1 base, with 11 bases between. The germline V gene has CDR1 SGHAT and CDR2 FQNNGV. The CDR3 length is 14 residues. The CDR3 spells CASSAQATQETQYF. The CDR3 nucleotides are TGTGCCAGCAGCGCCCAGGCGACCCAAGAGACCCAGTACTTC.